This TCR beta chain was found in a study of blood T cell repertoires in COVID-19 (TCRdb year 2020). Regarding the research as a whole: Samples covering the acute and convalescent phases of COVID-19 were provided by collaborators in the United States, Italy and Spain. The material from the prospective study consisted of cDNA or gDNA derived from T cells, B-cell-depleted T cells, or PBMCs. Subjects who had been exposed to COVID-19, were actively infected with it, or had recovered from it provided the deeply sampled blood TCRbeta repertoires that made up the dataset. The repertoires were released in a freely available public database meant as a resource for research on the immune response to SARS-CoV-2. The samples were drawn from the first 160 participants of the ongoing ImmuneRACE study and from 950 to 1,500 subjects provided by 6 global collaborators. Nearly every sample came with metadata listing a de-identified subject ID, COVID-19 status, age in years and sex. HLA class I and class II types, where available, came from metadata supplied by the sample provider rather than from assay-based typing.

CDR1 is given as MDHEN and CDR2 as SYDVKM, both from the germline V gene. Relative to germline, V is 6 bases shorter and J is 8 bases shorter, with 13 bases between their ends. Including the terminal cysteine and phenylalanine, the CDR3 comprises 12 residues. The only DNA kept is the CDR3, 36 bases in frame from the first base. To note about this clone: Its antigen is currently not known. Within one base of it there is no much larger clone, and no base qualities were kept.

In the prospective study, participants were about 18 to 95 years old, resided in about two dozen geographic areas of the United States, and were enrolled through a virtual design. In the prospective study, participants were assigned to cohorts based on the clinical history participants reported in a screening survey and a study questionnaire. A participant counted as exposed if, within 2 weeks of entering the study, that participant had been in contact with someone who had a PCR-confirmed or clinician-diagnosed COVID-19 case. Mobile phlebotomists in the prospective study collected whole blood, serum and a nasopharyngeal or oropharyngeal swab from every participant. Additional blood draws and questionnaires over a 2-month period could optionally be provided by prospective study participants. Prospective study blood samples were shipped either frozen or at room temperature before DNA extraction.

TCRbeta CDR3 regions were amplified from genomic DNA using the immunoSEQ Assay, a bias-controlled multiplex PCR. Concerning the study's data processing: Nucleated cell counts per sample were estimated from amplification of reference gene primers within the assay. To quantify the absolute abundance of each unique TCRbeta CDR3 rearrangement, sequence reads were collapsed and filtered. Productive Simpson clonality was computed per sample as the square root of Simpson's diversity index over productive rearrangements. The table comes from immuneACCESS by way of TCRdb, which keeps in-frame sequences with V and J called. Part of the clones is missing from these tables; in studies checked, under half for an unresolved V gene and the rest for unknown reasons. That table supplies the V and J calls and clone size; D and trimming were determined from the DNA. This sample has about 430,000 clones in its table, and roughly 90% of those were observed once. The ten largest clones capture 1.4% of the sample.

The study at large found these results: Clinical and demographic metadata were provided uncurated, with the amount varying by source and participant.

This receptor was taken from a woman aged 18 to 35 who had been exposed to COVID-19. The V and J segments used are TRBV28 and TRBJ1-1; a tentative D match to TRBD1 spans 6 bases. The sample was PBMCs or T cells enriched from blood (not recorded which). Here the CDR3 is given as CASSLRGVEAFF. The sequence in DNA is TGTGCCAGCAGCCTCAGGGGAGTGGAAGCTTTCTTT.